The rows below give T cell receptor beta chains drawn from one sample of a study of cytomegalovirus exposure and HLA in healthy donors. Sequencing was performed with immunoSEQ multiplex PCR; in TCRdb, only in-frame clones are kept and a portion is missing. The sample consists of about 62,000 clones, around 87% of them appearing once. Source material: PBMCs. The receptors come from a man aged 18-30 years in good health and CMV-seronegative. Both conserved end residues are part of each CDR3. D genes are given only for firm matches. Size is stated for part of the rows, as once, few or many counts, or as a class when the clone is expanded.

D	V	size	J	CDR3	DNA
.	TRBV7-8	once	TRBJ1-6	CASSLEQGLGALHF	TGTGCCAGCAGCTTAGAACAGGGCCTTGGGGCCCTCCACTTT
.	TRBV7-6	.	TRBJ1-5	CASSLTGMGGQPQHF	TGTGCCAGCAGCTTAACCGGGATGGGCGGTCAGCCCCAGCATTTT
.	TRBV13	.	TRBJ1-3	CASSFRGGNTIYF	TGTGCCAGCAGTTTCCGGGGGGGAAACACCATATATTTT
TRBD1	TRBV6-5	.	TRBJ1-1	CASGQGASTEAFF	TGTGCCAGCGGGCAGGGGGCTAGCACTGAAGCTTTCTTT
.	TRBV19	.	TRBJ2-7	CASSPGTDSYEQYF	TGTGCCAGTAGTCCCGGAACAGATTCCTACGAGCAGTACTTC
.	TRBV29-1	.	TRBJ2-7	CSVGGDRDTLLNEQYF	TGCAGCGTTGGGGGAGACCGAGACACTCTCTTGAACGAGCAGTACTTC
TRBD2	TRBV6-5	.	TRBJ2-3	CASSLAGGYTDTQYF	TGTGCCAGCAGTCTAGCGGGGGGGTACACAGATACGCAGTATTTT
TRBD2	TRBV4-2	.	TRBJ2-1	CASSQGGLDTEQFF	TGTGCCAGCAGCCAAGGAGGACTAGACACTGAGCAGTTCTTC
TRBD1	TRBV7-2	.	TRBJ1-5	CASSSRQGGNQPQHF	TGTGCCAGCAGCTCCCGACAGGGGGGCAATCAGCCCCAGCATTTT
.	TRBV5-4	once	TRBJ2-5	CASSLATTGRETQYF	TGTGCCAGCAGCTTGGCCACAACGGGGAGAGAGACCCAGTACTTC
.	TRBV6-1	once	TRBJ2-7	CASSEGPTYEQYF	TGTGCCAGCAGTGAGGGGCCGACCTACGAGCAGTACTTC
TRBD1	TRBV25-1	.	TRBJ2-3	CASSRQGSSTDTQYF	TGTGCCAGCAGCCGACAGGGATCTAGCACAGATACGCAGTATTTT
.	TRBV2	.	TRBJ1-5	CASSHQLGEGNQPQHF	TGTGCCAGCAGTCACCAACTGGGGGAGGGCAATCAGCCCCAGCATTTT
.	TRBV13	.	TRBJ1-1	CASSSGVTEAFF	TGTGCCAGCAGTTCGGGGGTTACTGAAGCTTTCTTT
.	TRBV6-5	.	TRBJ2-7	CASSNPGYERYF	TGTGCCAGCAGTAACCCCGGGTACGAGCGGTACTTC
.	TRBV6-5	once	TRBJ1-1	CASSHRRGILTEAFF	TGTGCCAGCAGTCATCGTAGGGGCATATTGACTGAAGCTTTCTTT
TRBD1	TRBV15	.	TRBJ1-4	CATSRDRDRGGLFF	TGTGCCACCAGCAGAGATAGGGACAGGGGTGGACTGTTTTTT
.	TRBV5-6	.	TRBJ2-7	CASSSWASYEQYF	TGTGCCAGCAGCTCCTGGGCCTCCTACGAGCAGTACTTC
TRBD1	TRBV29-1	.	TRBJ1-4	CSVERAGQGLGEKLFF	TGCAGCGTTGAAAGAGCCGGACAGGGGCTAGGTGAAAAACTGTTTTTT
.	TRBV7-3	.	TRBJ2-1	CASSVNEQFF	TGTGCCAGCAGCGTAAATGAGCAGTTCTTC
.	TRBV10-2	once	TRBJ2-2	CASSEGQTNTGELFF	TGCGCCAGCAGTGAGGGACAAACGAACACCGGGGAGCTGTTTTTT
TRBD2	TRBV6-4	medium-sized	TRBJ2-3	CASSDSSGGADTQYF	TGTGCCAGCAGTGACTCTAGCGGGGGGGCAGATACGCAGTATTTT
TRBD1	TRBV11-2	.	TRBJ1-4	CASSPRQGSEKLFF	TGTGCCAGCAGCCCCCGACAGGGCTCTGAAAAACTGTTTTTT
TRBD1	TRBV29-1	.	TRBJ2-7	CSVGDWTGGGYEQYF	TGCAGCGTTGGAGACTGGACAGGGGGCGGGTACGAGCAGTACTTC
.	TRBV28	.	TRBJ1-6	CASSPWGALHF	TGTGCCAGCAGTCCGTGGGGGGCCCTCCACTTT
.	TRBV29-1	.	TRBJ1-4	CSAVGGAGANEKLFF	TGCAGCGCGGTCGGAGGGGCGGGAGCTAATGAAAAACTGTTTTTT